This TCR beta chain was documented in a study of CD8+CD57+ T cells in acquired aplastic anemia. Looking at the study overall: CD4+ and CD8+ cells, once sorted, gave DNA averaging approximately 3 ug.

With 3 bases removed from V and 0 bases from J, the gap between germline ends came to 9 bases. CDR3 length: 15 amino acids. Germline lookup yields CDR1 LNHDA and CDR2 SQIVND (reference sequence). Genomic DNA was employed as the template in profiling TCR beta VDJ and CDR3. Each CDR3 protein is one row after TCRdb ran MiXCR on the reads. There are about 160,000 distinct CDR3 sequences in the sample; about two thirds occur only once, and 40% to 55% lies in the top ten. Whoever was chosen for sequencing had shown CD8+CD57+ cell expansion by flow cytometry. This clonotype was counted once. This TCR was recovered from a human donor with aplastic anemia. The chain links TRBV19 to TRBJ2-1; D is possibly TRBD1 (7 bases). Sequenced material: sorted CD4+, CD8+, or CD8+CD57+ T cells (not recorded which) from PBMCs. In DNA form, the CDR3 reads TGTGCCAGTAGTATTCAGGGGGGCTCCTACAATGAGCAGTTCTTC. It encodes CASSIQGGSYNEQFF.